This T cell receptor (beta chain) was sequenced for a study of shared clonotypes between healthy human individuals. Whole-study context: CD4 naive and memory got three plates each, CD8 naive two, CD8 memory one.

Losses at the gene ends were 4 bases for V and 8 bases for J; bases not matched to a gene: 6. In germline, CDR1 is KGHSH, CDR2 LQKENI. The CDR3 is 14 amino acids. The protocol was immunoSEQ multiplex PCR, while the TCRdb copy is restricted to in-frame clones and leaves out a portion. Among about 2.5 million clones listed, around 90% were seen once. This chain uses TRBV18 with TRBJ1-2; 11 positions agree with TRBD1. The receptor was derived from a man aged 18-30 years in good health. Some clones in this sample may be carry-over from other donors' samples. The sequenced material came from naive CD4+ T cells from PBMCs. Subset reported: CD45RA+ positively selected. CDR3 coding DNA: TGTGCCAGCTCACAGGGACAGGGGGAAGGCGGCTACACCTTC. This sequence encodes CASSQGQGEGGYTF.